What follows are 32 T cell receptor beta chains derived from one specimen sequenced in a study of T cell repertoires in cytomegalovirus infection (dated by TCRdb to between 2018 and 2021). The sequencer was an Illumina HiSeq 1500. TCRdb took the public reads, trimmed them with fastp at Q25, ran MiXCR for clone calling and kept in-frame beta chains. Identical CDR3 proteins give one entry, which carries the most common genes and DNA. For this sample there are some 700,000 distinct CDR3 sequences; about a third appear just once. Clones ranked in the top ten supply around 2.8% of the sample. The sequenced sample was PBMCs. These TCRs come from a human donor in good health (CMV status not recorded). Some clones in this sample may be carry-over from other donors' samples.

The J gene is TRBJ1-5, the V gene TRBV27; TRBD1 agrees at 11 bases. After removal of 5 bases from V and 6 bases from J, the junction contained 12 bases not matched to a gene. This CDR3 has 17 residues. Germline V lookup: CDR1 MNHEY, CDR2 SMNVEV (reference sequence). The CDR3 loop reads CASSKGQGALGSQPQHF. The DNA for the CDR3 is TGTGCCAGCAGTAAAGGACAGGGGGCTTTAGGGAGTCAGCCCCAGCATTTT.

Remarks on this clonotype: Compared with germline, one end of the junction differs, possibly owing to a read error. CDR3 protein: CTSMFSGRNNHPQHF. The CDR3 DNA reads as TGTACCAGCATGTTTTCAGGGCGTAACAATCATCCCCAGCATTTT. The chain is built from TRBV7-2 and TRBJ1-5; perhaps TRBD1 as D (5 bases). This CDR3 spans 15 amino acids. Per the germline V gene, CDR1 is SGHTA and CDR2 is FQGNSA.

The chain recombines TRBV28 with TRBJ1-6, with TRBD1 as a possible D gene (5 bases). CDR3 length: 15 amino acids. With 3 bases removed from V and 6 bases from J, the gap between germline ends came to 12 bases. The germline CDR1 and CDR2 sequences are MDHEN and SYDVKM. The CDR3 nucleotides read TGTGCCAGCAGTTTTTGGGGCAGCACTAATTCACCCCTCCACTTT. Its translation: CASSFWGSTNSPLHF.

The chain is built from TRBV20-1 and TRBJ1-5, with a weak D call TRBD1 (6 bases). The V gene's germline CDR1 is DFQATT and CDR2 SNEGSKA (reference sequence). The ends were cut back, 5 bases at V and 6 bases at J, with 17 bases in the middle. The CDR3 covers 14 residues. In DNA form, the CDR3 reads TGCAGTGCTGGAGGGGCGGGGGCGGGTCAGCCCCAGCATTTT. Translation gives CSAGGAGAGQPQHF.

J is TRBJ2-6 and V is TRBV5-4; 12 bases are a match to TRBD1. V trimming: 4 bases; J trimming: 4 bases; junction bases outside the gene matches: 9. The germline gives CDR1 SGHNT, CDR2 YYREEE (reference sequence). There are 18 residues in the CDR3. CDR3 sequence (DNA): TGTGCCAGCAGCCTCATGGGGACAGGGGGCGCCGGGGCCAACGTCCTGACTTTC. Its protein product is CASSLMGTGGAGANVLTF.

CDR3 sequence (DNA): TGTGCCAGCAGCTTAGCTCTCGACAGGGGTGAGAACTACGAGCAGTACTTC. As protein: CASSLALDRGENYEQYF. This chain links TRBV7-6 with TRBJ2-7; TRBD1 matches 8 bases. V lost 0 bases to trimming and J lost 3 bases; unmatched junction nucleotides: 10. The CDR3 contains 17 residues. CDR1 and CDR2 from the germline V gene are SGHVS and FNYEAQ.

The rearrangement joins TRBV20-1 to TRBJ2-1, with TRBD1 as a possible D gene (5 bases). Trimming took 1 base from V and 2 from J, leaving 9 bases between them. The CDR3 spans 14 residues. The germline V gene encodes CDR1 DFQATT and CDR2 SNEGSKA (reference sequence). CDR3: CSARVRVTYNEQFF. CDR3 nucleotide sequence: TGCAGTGCTAGAGTCAGGGTTACCTACAATGAGCAGTTCTTC.

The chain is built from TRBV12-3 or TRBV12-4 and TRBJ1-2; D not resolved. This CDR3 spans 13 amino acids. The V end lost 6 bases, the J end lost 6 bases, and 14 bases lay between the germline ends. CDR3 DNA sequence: TGTGCCAGCAGCTTCCCGACATCTGATGGCTACACCTTC. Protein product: CASSFPTSDGYTF.

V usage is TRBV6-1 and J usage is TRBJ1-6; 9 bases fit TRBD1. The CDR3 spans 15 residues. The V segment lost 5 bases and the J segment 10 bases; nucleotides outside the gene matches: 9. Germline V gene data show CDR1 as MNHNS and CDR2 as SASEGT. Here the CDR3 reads CASSHGTGNGSPLHF. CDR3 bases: TGTGCCAGCAGTCATGGGACAGGGAATGGGTCACCCCTCCACTTT.

CDR3 region: CASSLGLWGATNTGELFF. CDR3 nucleotides: TGTGCCAGCAGCTTAGGTCTGTGGGGGGCCACGAACACCGGGGAGCTGTTTTTT. V gene TRBV7-8 combines with J gene TRBJ2-2; the D call may be TRBD1 or TRBD2 (6 bases each). Trimming shortened V by 1 base and J by 0 bases, and 15 bases separated the two germline ends. The CDR3 has 18 amino acids. CDR1 is SGHVS and CDR2 is FQNEAQ in the germline V gene.

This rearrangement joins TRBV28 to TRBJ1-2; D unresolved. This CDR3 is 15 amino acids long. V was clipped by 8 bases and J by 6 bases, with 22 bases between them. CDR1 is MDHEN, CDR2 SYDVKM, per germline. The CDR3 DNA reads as TGTGCCAGCTCCCTATCTAGGTCCGACGGAGATGGCTACACCTTC. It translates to CASSLSRSDGDGYTF.

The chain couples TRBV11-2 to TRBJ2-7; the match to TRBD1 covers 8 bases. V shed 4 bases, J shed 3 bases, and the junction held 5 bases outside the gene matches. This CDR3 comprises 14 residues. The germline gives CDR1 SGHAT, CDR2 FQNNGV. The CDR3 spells CASSSQGAFYEQYF. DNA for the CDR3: TGTGCCAGCAGCTCGCAGGGGGCCTTCTACGAGCAGTACTTC.

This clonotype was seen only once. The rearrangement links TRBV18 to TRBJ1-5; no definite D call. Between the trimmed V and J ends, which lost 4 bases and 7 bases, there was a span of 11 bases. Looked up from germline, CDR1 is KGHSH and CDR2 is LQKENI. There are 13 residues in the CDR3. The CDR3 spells CASSQRADQPQHF. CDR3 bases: TGTGCCAGCTCACAGAGGGCAGACCAGCCCCAGCATTTT. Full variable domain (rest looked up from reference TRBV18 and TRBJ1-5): NAGVMQNPRHLVRRRGQEARLRCSPMKGHSHVYWYRQLPEEGLKFMVYLQKENIIDESGMPKERFSAEFPKEGPSILRIQQVVRGDSAAYFCASSQRADQPQHFGDGTRLSIL.

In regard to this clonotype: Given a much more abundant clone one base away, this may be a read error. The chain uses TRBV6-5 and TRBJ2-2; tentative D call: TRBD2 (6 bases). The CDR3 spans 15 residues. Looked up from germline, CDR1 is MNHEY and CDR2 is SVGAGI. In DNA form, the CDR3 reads TGTTCCAGCTGTCAGGCAGCGGGCAACACCGGGGAGCTGTTTTTT. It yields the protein CSSCQAAGNTGELFF.

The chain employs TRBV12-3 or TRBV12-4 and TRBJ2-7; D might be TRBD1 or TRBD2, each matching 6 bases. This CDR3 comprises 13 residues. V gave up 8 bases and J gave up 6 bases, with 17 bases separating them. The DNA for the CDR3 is TGTGCCAGCGCCCTAGGGGGGTCCACCGAGCAGTACTTC. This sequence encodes CASALGGSTEQYF.

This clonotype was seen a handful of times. Here the CDR3 reads CASTSKRTGPYNEQFF. The CDR3 DNA reads TGTGCCAGCACCTCAAAGAGGACAGGGCCCTACAATGAGCAGTTCTTC. J is TRBJ2-1 and V is TRBV27; 8 bases fit TRBD1. The CDR3 extends over 16 amino acids. Trimming cost V 7 bases and J 2 bases; bases outside gene matches: 10. The germline V gene encodes CDR1 MNHEY and CDR2 SMNVEV (reference sequence).

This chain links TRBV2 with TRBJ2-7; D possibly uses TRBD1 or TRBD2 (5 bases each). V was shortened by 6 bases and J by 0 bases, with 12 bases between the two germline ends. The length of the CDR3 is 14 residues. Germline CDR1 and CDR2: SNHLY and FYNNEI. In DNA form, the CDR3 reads TGTGCCAGCAGGGTCCAGGGACCCTCCTACGAGCAGTACTTC. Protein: CASRVQGPSYEQYF. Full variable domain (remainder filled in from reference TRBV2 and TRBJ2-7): EPEVTQTPSHQVTQMGQEVILRCVPISNHLYFYWYRQILGQKVEFLVSFYNNEISEKSEIFDDQFSVERPDGSNFTLKIRSTKLEDSAMYFCASRVQGPSYEQYFGPGTRLTVT.

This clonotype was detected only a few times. This CDR3 reads CASSLAGRAGETQYF. CDR3 nucleotide sequence: TGTGCCAGCAGCTTAGCCGGGAGGGCCGGTGAGACCCAGTACTTC. The rearrangement uses TRBV11-2 and TRBJ2-5; 8 bases are shared with TRBD2. V lost 1 base to trimming and J lost 5 bases; unmatched junction nucleotides: 6. The germline gives CDR1 SGHAT, CDR2 FQNNGV. This CDR3 has 15 amino acids.

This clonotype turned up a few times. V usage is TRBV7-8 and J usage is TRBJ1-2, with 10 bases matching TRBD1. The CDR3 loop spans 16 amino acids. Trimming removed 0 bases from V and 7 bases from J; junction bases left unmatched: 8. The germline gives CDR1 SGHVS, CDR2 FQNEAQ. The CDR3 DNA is TGTGCCAGCAGCTTAGCGATGACAGGGGGCAAGGGTGGCTACACCTTC. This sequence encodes CASSLAMTGGKGGYTF.

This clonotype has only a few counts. The CDR3 here is CATSDGTADSNQPQHF. The CDR3 DNA reads as TGTGCCACCAGTGATGGGACCGCGGATAGCAATCAGCCCCAGCATTTT. The chain uses TRBV24-1 and TRBJ1-5; maybe TRBD1 (5 bases). Germline CDR1 KGHDR, CDR2 SFDVKD. V lost 3 bases and J lost 0, with 11 bases in between. This CDR3 region has 16 residues.

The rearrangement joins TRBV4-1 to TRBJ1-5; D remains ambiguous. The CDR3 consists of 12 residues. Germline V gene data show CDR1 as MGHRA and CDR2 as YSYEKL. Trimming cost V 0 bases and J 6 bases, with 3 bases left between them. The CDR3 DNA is TGCGCCAGCAGCCAAGATAGTCAGCCCCAGCATTTT. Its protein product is CASSQDSQPQHF.

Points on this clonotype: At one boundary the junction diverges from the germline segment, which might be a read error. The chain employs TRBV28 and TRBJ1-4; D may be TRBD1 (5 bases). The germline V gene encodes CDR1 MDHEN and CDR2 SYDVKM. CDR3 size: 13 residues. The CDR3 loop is CANSLQTRAQLFF. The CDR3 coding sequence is TGTGCCAACAGTCTACAGACCAGGGCCCAACTGTTTTTT.

CDR3 amino acids: CASSLAGNGPQHF. The DNA for the CDR3 is TGTGCCAGCAGTTTAGCAGGGAATGGGCCCCAGCATTTT. The rearrangement links TRBV28 to TRBJ1-5, with TRBD1 as a possible D gene (5 bases). With 2 bases removed from V and 9 bases from J, the gap between germline ends came to 11 bases. This CDR3 is 13 amino acids long. The V gene's germline CDR1 is MDHEN and CDR2 SYDVKM.

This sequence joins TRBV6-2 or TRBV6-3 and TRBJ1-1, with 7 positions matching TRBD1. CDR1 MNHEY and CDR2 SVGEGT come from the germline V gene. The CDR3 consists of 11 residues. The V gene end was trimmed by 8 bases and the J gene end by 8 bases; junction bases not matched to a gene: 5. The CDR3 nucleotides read TGTGCCAGCGAAAGACAGGGCGAAGCTTTCTTT. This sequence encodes CASERQGEAFF.

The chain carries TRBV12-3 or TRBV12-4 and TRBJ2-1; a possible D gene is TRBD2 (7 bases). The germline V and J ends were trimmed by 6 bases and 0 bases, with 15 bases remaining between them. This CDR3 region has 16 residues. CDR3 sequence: CASSEGGGPSYNEQFF. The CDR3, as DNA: TGTGCCAGCAGCGAAGGGGGGGGCCCCTCCTACAATGAGCAGTTCTTC.

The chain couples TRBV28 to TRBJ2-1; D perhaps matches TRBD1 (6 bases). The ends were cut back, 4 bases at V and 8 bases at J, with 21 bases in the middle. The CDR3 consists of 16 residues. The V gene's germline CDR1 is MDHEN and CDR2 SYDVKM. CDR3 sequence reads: CASSSGRTVGFYEQFF. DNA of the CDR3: TGTGCCAGCAGTTCCGGACGGACAGTGGGTTTCTATGAGCAGTTCTTC.

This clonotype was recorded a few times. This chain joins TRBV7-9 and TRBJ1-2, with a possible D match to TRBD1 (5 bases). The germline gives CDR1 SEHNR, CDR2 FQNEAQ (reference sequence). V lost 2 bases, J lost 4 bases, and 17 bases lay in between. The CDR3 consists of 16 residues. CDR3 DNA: TGTGCCAGCAGCTTACGGGGGACCGCACTGAGCTATGGCTACACCTTC. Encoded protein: CASSLRGTALSYGYTF.

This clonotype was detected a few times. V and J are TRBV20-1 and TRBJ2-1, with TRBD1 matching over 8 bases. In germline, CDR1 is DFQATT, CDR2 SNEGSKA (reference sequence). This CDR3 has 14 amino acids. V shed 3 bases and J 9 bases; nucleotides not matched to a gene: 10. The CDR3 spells CSASSRQGSGEQFF. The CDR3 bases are TGCAGTGCTAGTAGCCGACAGGGGAGTGGTGAGCAGTTCTTC.

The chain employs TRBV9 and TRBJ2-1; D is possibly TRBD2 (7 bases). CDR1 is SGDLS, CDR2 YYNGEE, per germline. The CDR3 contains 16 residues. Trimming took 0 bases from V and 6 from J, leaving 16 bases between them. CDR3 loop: CASSVGRGLPINEQFF. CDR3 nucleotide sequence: TGTGCCAGCAGCGTAGGGCGGGGGCTACCTATCAATGAGCAGTTCTTC.

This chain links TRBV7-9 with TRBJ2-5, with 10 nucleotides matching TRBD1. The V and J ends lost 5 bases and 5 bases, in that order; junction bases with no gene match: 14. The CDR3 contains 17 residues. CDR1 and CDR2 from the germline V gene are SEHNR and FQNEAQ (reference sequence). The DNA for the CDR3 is TGTGCCAGCAGCCGCCGCCGGGACAGGGGCTCTTGGGAGACCCAGTACTTC. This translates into CASSRRRDRGSWETQYF.

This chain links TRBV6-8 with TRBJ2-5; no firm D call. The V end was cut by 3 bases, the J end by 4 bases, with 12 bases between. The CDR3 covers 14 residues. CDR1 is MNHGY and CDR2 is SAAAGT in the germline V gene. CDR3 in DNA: TGTGCCAGCAGTTATGTTGTACGAGGAGAGACCCAGTACTTC. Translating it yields CASSYVVRGETQYF.

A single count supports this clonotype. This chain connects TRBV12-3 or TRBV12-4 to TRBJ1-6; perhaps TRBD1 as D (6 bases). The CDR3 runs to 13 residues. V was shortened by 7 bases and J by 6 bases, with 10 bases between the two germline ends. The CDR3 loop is CASTGGSNSPLHF. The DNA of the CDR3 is TGTGCCAGCACTGGGGGCAGTAATTCACCCCTCCACTTT.